The T cell receptor (beta chain) described here comes from a study of beta chain features in type 1 diabetes. Study information: Age, gender, cell numbers and subset yield matched between patients and controls.

The sample holds one count of this clone. Antigen unknown. Regarding the study as a whole: The naive, central memory and Treg TCRB repertoires looked more alike in patients than they did in healthy donors. TCRB CDR3s were moderately but significantly shorter in Type 1 diabetes patients in all four CD4+ subsets.

Every isolated RNA sample was fully reverse transcribed, so sequencing captured expressed TCRB transcripts. TCRdb's copy holds only in-frame clones and misses some; the assay was immunoSEQ multiplex PCR. The data hold 25,000 to 35,000 clones, with less than 70% observed a single time. V shed 0 bases and J shed 4 bases, with 11 bases lying between them. Looked up from germline, CDR1 is SGHRS and CDR2 is YFSETQ. The CDR3 runs 14 residues. The receptor's source is a woman aged 25 to 45 with type 1 diabetes. The sequenced material came from Tregs from blood. V usage is TRBV5-1 and J usage is TRBJ2-7, with a possible D match to TRBD1 (5 bases). CDR3 region: CASSLGGSRYEQYF. In DNA, the CDR3 is TGCGCCAGCAGCTTGGGGGGCAGCCGATACGAGCAGTACTTC.